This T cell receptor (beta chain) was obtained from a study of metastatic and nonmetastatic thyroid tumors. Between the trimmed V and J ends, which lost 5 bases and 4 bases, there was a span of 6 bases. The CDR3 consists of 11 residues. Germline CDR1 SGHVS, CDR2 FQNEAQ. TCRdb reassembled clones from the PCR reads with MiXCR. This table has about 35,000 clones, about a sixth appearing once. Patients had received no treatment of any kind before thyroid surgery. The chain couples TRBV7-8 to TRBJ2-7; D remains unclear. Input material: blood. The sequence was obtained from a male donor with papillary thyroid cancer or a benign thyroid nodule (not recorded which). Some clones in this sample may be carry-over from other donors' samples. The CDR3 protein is CASSNRYEQYF. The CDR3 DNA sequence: TGTGCCAGCAGCAATCGATACGAGCAGTACTTC. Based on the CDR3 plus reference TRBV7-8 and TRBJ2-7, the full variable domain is GAGVSQSPRYKVAKRGQDVALRCDPISGHVSLFWYQQALGQGPEFLTYFQNEAQLDKSGLPSDRFFAERPEGSVSTLKIQRTQQEDSAVYLCASSNRYEQYFGPGTRLTVT.